Given below is one T cell receptor (beta chain) in context. The antigen is undetermined. A read error may account for a junction end that differs from germline. The entry originates in a study of T cell responses to AZD1222 COVID-19 vaccine. Whole-study findings and limits: CD4 TCRs associated with vaccination spanned spike, dominating at 160-218 and 743-854. It should be noted that donors were predominantly white British and more often female, and clonal diversity was possibly underestimated.

This CDR3 is 13 amino acids long. Germline CDR1 is MNHEY and CDR2 is SVGAGI. Profiling relied on immunoSEQ multiplex PCR, and the TCRdb table lists in-frame clones only, not all of them. The table lists about 110,000 clones, under 95% of them singletons. The sequence came from an adult in good health. The specimen was peripheral blood, collected on day 0 of AZD1222 vaccination. V usage is TRBV6-5 and J usage is TRBJ2-7; D not resolved. CDR3 in amino acids: CASTLRVDYGQYF. The CDR3 nucleotides are TGTGCCAGCACCTTACGGGTAGATTACGGGCAGTACTTC.